A selection of T cell receptor beta chains follows, all from one sample in a study of response to subunit inactivated influenza vaccine. One entry per CDR3 protein, called by TCRdb with MiXCR from the RT-PCR reads. The sample records 650,000 to 700,000 distinct CDR3 sequences, 15% to 18% being singletons. The input for sequencing was PBMCs from blood, taken about 13 days after vaccination. The receptors were sampled from a man aged 45-65 years who received an inactivated influenza vaccine. The CDR3 runs from the conserved cysteine through the conserved F or W.

v_call	j_call	cdr3_aa
TRBV6-5	TRBJ2-2	CASSYSIGSSGELFF
TRBV7-9	TRBJ2-7	CASSFHDGRAPEQYF
TRBV19	TRBJ2-1	CASSDSWSYNEQFF
TRBV7-2	TRBJ2-5	CASSSIAGVIETQYF
TRBV18	TRBJ1-1	CASSPAGLSMNTEAFF
TRBV12-3/TRBV12-4	TRBJ1-6	CASSNRDSHSPLHF
TRBV5-1	TRBJ2-5	CASSSGEGLRFGETQYF
TRBV6-7	TRBJ1-4	CASNRVEKLFF
TRBV6-2/TRBV6-3	TRBJ2-7	CASRNGLERETYEQYF
TRBV11-2	TRBJ2-4	CASRDWGGRESRNIQYF
TRBV29-1	TRBJ2-3	CSVFPGELADTQYF
TRBV12-3/TRBV12-4	TRBJ1-1	CASSFGTDNTEAFF
TRBV20-1	TRBJ2-5	CSAPRAPETQYF
TRBV30	TRBJ2-6	CASDGTGISGANVLTF
TRBV9	TRBJ2-3	CASSVVGGATDTQYF
TRBV28	TRBJ2-7	CASNPALISYEQYF
TRBV7-2	TRBJ2-7	CASSPYSGSSYEQYF
TRBV20-1	TRBJ2-1	CSARDEGPGNEQFF
TRBV20-1	TRBJ1-5	CSARSTGIQPQHF
TRBV29-1	TRBJ1-1	CSVEPTPNTEAFF
TRBV7-2	TRBJ2-3	CASSVQAAGDTQYF
TRBV12-3/TRBV12-4	TRBJ2-1	CASSLQWDEQFF
TRBV20-1	TRBJ2-5	CCARDFQRGPPETQYF
TRBV9	TRBJ1-4	CASSAGSGKLFF
TRBV20-1	TRBJ2-1	CSARDTSRTSGTYNEQFF
TRBV2	TRBJ2-7	CASTGGLSYEQYF
TRBV28	TRBJ2-4	CASSPLVGAKNIQYF
TRBV7-2	TRBJ1-6	CASSLERLGTPLHF